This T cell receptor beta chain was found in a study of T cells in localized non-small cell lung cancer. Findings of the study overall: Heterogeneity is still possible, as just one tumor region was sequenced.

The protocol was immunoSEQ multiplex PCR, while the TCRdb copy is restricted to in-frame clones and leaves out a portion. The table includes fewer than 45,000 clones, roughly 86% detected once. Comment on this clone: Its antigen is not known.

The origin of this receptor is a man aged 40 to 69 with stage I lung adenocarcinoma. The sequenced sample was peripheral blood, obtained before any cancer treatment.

CDR3 bases: TGTGCCAGTGCCGCGGGCGGCTCTACCTACGAGCAGTACTTC. Amino acid sequence: CASAAGGSTYEQYF. This chain links TRBV7-3 with TRBJ2-7, with D possibly TRBD2 on 5 matching bases. CDR3 length: 14 residues. V lost 9 bases and J lost 2, with 17 bases in between. Germline CDR1 and CDR2: SGHTA and FQGTGA.